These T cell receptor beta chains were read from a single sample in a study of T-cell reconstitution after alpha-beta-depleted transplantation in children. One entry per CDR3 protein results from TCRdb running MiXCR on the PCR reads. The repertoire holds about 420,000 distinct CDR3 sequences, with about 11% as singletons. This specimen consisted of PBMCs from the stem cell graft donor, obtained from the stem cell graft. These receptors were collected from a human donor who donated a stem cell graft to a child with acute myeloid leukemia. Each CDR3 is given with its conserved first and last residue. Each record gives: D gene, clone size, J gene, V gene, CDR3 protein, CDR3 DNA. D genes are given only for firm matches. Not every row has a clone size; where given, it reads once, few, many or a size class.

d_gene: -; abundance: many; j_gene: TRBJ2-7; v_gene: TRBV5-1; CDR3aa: CASSLQSTSYEQYF; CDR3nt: TGCGCCAGCAGCCTACAATCCACTTCCTACGAGCAGTACTTC
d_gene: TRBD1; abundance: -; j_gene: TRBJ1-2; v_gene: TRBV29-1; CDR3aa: CSVGQGIYGYTF; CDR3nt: TGCAGCGTGGGACAGGGGATCTATGGCTACACCTTC
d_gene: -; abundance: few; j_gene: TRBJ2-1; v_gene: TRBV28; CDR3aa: CASSLAPTYNEQFF; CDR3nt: TGTGCCAGCAGTTTGGCTCCAACCTACAATGAGCAGTTCTTC
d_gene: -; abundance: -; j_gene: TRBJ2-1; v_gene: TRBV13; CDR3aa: CASSQGPDNEQFF; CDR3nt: TGTGCCAGCAGCCAGGGACCTGACAATGAGCAGTTCTTC
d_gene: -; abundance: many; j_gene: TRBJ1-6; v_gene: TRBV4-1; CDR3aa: CASSQDLKGANIDSPLHF; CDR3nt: TGCGCCAGCAGCCAAGATCTCAAGGGAGCCAATATTGATTCACCCCTCCACTTT
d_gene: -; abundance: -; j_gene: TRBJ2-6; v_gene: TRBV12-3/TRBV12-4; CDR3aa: CASLGPGANVLTF; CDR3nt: TGTGCCAGCTTAGGTCCTGGGGCCAACGTCCTGACTTTC
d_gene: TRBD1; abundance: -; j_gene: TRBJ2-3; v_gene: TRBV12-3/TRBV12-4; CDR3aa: CASSRTGYTDTQYF; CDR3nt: TGTGCCAGCAGCAGGACAGGCTACACAGATACGCAGTATTTT
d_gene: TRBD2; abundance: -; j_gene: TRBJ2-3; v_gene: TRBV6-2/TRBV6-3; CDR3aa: CASSPGLAGVDTQYF; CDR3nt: TGTGCCAGCAGCCCGGGACTAGCGGGAGTGGATACGCAGTATTTT
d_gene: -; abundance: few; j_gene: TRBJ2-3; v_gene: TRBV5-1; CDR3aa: CASSLALRGAPSTDTQYF; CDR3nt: TGCGCCAGCAGCTTGGCCCTCCGGGGGGCCCCTAGCACAGATACGCAGTATTTT
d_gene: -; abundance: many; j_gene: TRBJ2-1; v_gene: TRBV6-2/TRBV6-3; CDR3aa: CASSSSSYNEQFF; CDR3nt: TGTGCCAGCAGCTCAAGCTCCTACAATGAGCAGTTCTTC
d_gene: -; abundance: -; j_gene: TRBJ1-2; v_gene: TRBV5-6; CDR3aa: CASSLVEGDYGYTF; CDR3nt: TGTGCCAGCAGCTTGGTTGAGGGAGACTATGGCTACACCTTC
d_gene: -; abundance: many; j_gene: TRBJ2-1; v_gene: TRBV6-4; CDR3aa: CASSVTLDGAVEQFF; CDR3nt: TGTGCCAGCAGTGTTACACTAGACGGGGCCGTAGAGCAGTTCTTC
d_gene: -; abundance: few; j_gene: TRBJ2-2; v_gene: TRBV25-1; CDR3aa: CASSEYGDSGATGELFF; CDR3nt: TGTGCCAGCAGTGAATACGGGGACTCGGGAGCCACCGGGGAGCTGTTTTTT
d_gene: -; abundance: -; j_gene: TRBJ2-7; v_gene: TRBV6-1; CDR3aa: CASSQLGSASYEQYF; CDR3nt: TGTGCCAGCAGCCAACTAGGATCGGCGTCCTACGAGCAGTACTTC
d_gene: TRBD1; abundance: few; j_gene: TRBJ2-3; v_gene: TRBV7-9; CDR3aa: CASRTDRTGGSTDTQYF; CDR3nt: TGTGCCAGCAGAACAGACCGGACAGGGGGCTCCACAGATACGCAGTATTTT
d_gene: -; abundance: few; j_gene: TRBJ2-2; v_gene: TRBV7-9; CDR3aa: CASSLGPGHNTGELFF; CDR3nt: TGTGCCAGCAGCTTGGGACCGGGACACAACACCGGGGAGCTGTTTTTT
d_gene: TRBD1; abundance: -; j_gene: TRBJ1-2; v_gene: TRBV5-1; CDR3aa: CASSLGQGEIGYTF; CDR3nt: TGCGCCAGCAGCTTGGGACAGGGGGAAATTGGCTACACCTTC
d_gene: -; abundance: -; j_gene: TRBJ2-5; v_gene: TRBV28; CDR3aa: CASRLFSGTRQETQYF; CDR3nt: TGTGCCAGCAGACTCTTCTCCGGGACACGACAAGAGACCCAGTACTTC
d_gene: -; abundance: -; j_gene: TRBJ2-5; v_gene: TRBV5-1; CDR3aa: CASTGGQPQETQYF; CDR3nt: TGCGCCAGCACCGGGGGACAACCACAAGAGACCCAGTACTTC
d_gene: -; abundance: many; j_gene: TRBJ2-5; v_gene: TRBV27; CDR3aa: CASSPLDRQETQYF; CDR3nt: TGTGCCAGCAGTCCACTGGACAGACAAGAGACCCAGTACTTC
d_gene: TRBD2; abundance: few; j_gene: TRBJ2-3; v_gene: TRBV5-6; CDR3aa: CASSWGTSGGPDTQYF; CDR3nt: TGTGCCAGCAGCTGGGGGACTAGCGGGGGACCAGATACGCAGTATTTT
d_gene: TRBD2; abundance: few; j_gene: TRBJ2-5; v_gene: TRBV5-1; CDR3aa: CASSQGLAAQETQYF; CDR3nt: TGCGCCAGCAGCCAGGGACTAGCGGCACAAGAGACCCAGTACTTC
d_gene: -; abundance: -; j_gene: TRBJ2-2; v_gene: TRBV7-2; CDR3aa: CASSQGTPNTGELFF; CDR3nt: TGTGCCAGCAGCCAAGGGACTCCGAACACCGGGGAGCTGTTTTTT
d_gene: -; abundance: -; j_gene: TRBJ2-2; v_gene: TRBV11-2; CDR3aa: CASSHPQWELFF; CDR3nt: TGTGCCAGCAGCCATCCCCAATGGGAGCTGTTTTTT
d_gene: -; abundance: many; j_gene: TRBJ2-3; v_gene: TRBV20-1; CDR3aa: CSYTGRGTDTQYF; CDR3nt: TGCAGTTACACTGGGCGGGGCACAGATACGCAGTATTTT
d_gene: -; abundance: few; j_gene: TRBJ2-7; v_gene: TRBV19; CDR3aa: CASSIGPLDEQYF; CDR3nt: TGTGCCAGTAGTATAGGGCCTCTGGACGAGCAGTACTTC
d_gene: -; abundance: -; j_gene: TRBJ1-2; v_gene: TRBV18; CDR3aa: CASSPLSGNYGYTF; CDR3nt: TGTGCCAGCTCACCTTTATCGGGCAACTATGGCTACACCTTC
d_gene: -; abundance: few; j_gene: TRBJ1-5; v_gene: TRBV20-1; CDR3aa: CSASELQGFGQPQHF; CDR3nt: TGCAGTGCTAGTGAGCTTCAGGGATTTGGTCAGCCCCAGCATTTT
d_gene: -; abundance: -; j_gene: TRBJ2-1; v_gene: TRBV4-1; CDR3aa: CASSPALLYEQFF; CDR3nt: TGCGCCAGCAGTCCCGCCCTGTTATATGAGCAGTTCTTC
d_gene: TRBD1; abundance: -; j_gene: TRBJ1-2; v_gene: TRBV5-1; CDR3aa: CASSPRQGSDYGYTF; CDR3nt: TGCGCCAGCAGCCCCCGACAGGGTTCAGACTATGGCTACACCTTC
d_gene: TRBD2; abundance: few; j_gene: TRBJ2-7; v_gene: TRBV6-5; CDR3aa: CASSSGLANEQYF; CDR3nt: TGTGCCAGCAGTTCCGGACTAGCGAACGAGCAGTACTTC
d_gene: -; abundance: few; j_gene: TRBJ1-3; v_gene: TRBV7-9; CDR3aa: CASSSPGAGNTIYF; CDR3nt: TGTGCCAGCAGCTCGCCGGGGGCTGGAAACACCATATATTTT
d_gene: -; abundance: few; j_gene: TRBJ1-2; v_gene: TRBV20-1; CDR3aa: CSARPQWAYGYTF; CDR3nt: TGCAGTGCTCGTCCACAATGGGCCTATGGCTACACCTTC
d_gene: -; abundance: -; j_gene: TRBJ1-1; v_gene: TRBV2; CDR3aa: CASRERGVSNTEAFF; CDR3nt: TGTGCCAGCAGGGAACGAGGGGTCTCGAACACTGAAGCTTTCTTT
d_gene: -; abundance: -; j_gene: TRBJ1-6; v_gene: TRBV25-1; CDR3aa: CASSEPVRRRDNSPLHF; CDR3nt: TGTGCCAGCAGTGAACCCGTTCGGCGACGGGATAATTCACCCCTCCACTTT
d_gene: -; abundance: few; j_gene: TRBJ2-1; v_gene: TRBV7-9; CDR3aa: CASSFVSTAGHEQFF; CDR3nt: TGTGCCAGCAGCTTCGTGTCGACCGCAGGGCATGAGCAGTTCTTC
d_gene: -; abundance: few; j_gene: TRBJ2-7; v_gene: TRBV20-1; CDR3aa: CSARDRGPGIEQYF; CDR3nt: TGCAGTGCTAGAGATCGGGGGCCGGGGATCGAGCAGTACTTC